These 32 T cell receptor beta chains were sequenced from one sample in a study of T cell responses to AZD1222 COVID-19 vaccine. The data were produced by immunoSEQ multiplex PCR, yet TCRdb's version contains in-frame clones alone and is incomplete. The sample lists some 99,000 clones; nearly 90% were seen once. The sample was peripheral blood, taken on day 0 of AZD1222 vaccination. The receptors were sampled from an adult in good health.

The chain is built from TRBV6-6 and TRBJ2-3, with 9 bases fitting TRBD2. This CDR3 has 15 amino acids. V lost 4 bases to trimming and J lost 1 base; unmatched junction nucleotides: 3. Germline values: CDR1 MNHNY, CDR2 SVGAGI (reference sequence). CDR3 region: CASSFLAGRTDTQYF. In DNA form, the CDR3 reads TGTGCCAGCAGTTTCCTAGCGGGACGCACAGATACGCAGTATTTT.

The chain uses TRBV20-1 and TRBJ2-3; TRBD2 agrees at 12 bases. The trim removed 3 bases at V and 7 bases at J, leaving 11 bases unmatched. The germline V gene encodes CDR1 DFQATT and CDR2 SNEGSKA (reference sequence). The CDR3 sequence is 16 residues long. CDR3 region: CSASVPLAGGPNTQYF. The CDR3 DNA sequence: TGCAGTGCTAGTGTCCCCCTAGCGGGGGGGCCAAATACGCAGTATTTT.

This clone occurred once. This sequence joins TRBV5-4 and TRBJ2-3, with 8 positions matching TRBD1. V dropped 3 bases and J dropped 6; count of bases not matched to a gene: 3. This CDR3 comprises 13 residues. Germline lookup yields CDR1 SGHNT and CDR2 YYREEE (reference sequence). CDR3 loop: CASSWTGSDTQYF. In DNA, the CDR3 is TGTGCCAGCAGCTGGACAGGGTCGGATACGCAGTATTTT.

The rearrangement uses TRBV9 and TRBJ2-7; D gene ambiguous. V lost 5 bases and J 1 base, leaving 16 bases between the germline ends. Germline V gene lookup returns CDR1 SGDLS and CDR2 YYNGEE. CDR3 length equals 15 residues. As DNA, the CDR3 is TGTGCCAGCAGTCGTCAGGCTCTCGGATCCTACGAGCAGTACTTC. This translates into CASSRQALGSYEQYF.

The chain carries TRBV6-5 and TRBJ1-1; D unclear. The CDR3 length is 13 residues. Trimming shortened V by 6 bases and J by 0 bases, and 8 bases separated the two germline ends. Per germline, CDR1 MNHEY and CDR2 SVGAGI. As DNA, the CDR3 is TGTGCCAGCAGGAGGGCCATGAACACTGAAGCTTTCTTT. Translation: CASRRAMNTEAFF.

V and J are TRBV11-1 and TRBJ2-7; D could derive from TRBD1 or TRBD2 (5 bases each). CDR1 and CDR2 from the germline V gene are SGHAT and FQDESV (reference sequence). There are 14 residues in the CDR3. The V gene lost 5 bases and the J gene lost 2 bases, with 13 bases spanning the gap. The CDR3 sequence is CASSPRDVAYEQYF. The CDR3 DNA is TGTGCCAGCAGCCCCCGGGACGTCGCCTACGAGCAGTACTTC.

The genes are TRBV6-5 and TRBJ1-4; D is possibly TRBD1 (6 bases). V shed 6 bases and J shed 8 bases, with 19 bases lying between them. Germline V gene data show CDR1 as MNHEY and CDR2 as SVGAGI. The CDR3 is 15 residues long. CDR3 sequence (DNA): TGTGCCAGCAGACCGGGACAATGGACGTCCGAAAAACTGTTTTTT. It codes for CASRPGQWTSEKLFF.

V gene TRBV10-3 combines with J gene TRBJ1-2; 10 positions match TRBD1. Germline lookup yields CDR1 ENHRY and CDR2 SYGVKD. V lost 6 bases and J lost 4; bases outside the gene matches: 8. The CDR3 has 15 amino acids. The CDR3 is CAISQIGQGGYGYTF. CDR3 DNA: TGTGCCATCAGCCAAATAGGACAGGGGGGCTATGGCTACACCTTC.

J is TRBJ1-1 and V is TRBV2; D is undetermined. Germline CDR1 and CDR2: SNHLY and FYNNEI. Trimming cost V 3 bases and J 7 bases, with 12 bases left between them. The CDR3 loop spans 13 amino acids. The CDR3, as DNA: TGTGCCAGCAGTGAGGCTGGCACCCGTGAAGCTTTCTTT. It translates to CASSEAGTREAFF.

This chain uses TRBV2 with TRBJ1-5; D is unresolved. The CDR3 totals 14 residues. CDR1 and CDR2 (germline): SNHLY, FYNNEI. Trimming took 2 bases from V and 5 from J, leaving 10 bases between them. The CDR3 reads CASSENKRDQPQHF. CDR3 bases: TGTGCCAGCAGTGAAAATAAAAGGGATCAGCCCCAGCATTTT.

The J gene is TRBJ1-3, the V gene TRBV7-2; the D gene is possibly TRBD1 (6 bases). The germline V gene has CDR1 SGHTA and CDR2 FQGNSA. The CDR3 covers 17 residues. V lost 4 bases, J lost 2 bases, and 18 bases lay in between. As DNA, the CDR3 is TGTGCCAGCAGCTCCCTCGGGACAACCGGAGCTGGAAACACCATATATTTT. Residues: CASSSLGTTGAGNTIYF.

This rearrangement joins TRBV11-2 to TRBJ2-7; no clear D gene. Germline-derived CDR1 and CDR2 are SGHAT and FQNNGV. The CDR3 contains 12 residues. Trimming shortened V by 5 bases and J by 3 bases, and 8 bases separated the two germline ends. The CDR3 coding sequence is TGTGCCAGCAGCCCCCAGCGCTACGAGCAGTACGTC. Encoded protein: CASSPQRYEQYV.

This CDR3 reads CASSRRSGVQTEAFF. Written as DNA, the CDR3 is TGTGCCAGCAGCCGAAGAAGTGGGGTTCAAACTGAAGCTTTCTTT. The chain couples TRBV27 to TRBJ1-1, with D unclear. The CDR3 covers 15 residues. CDR1 is MNHEY, CDR2 SMNVEV, per germline (reference sequence). With 6 bases removed from V and 5 bases from J, the gap between germline ends came to 19 bases.

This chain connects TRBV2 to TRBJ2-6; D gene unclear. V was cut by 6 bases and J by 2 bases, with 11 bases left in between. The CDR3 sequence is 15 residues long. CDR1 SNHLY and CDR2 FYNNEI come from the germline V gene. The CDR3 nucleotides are TGTGCCAGCAGCCCCGGTGCGACTGGGGCCAACGTCCTGACTTTC. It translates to CASSPGATGANVLTF.

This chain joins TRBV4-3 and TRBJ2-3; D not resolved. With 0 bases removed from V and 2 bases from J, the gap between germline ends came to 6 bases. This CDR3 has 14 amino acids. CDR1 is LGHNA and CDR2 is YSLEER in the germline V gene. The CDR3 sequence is CASSQEEHTDTQYF. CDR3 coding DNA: TGCGCCAGCAGCCAAGAAGAGCACACAGATACGCAGTATTTT.

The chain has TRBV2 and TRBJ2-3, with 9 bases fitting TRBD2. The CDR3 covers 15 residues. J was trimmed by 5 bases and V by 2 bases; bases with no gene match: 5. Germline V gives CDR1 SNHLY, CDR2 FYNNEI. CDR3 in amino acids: CASSEKRGAGDTQYF. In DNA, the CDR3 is TGTGCCAGCAGTGAAAAGCGGGGGGCTGGAGATACGCAGTATTTT.

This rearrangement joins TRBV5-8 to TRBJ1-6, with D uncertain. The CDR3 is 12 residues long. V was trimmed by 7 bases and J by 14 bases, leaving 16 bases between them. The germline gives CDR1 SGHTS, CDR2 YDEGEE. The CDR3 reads CASPPILSALHF. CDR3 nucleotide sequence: TGTGCCAGCCCTCCGATCCTTTCGGCCCTCCACTTT.

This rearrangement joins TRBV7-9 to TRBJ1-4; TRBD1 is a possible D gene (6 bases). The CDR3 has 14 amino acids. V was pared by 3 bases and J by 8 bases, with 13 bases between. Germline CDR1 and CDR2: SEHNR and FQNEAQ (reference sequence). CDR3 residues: CASSFAGVEEKLFF. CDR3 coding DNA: TGTGCCAGCAGCTTCGCAGGGGTTGAAGAAAAACTGTTTTTT.

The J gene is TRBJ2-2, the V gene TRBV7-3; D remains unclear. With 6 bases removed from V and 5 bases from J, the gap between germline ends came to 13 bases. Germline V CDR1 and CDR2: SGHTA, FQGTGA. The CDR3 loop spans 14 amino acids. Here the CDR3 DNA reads TGTGCCAGCAGACTAATGAACAGAACCGGGGAGCTGTTTTTT. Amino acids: CASRLMNRTGELFF.

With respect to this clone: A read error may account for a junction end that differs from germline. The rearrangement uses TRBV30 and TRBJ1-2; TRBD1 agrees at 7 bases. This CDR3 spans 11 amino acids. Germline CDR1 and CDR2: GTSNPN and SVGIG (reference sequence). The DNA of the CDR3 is TGTGCCTGGAGTGTAAAGGAAACAGGGGACTTC. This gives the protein CAWSVKETGDF.

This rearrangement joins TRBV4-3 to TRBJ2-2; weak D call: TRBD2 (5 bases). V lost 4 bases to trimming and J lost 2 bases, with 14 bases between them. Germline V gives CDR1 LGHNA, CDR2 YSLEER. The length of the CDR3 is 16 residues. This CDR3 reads CASSPTAEANTGELFF. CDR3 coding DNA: TGCGCCAGCAGCCCCACGGCGGAGGCAAACACCGGGGAGCTGTTTTTT.

CDR3: CATSWGRNTGELFF. The CDR3 DNA reads as TGTGCCACCTCCTGGGGCCGGAACACCGGGGAGCTGTTTTTT. The V gene is TRBV24-1, the J gene TRBJ2-2, with D maybe TRBD1 (5 bases). This CDR3 contains 14 residues. The V end lost 9 bases, the J end lost 1 base, and 11 bases lay between the germline ends. In germline, CDR1 is KGHDR, CDR2 SFDVKD.

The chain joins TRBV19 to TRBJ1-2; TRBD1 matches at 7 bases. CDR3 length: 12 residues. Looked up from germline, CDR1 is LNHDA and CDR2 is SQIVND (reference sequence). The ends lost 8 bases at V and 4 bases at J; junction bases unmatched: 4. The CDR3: CASRDRLYGYTF. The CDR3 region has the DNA TGTGCCAGTCGGGACAGACTCTATGGCTACACCTTC.

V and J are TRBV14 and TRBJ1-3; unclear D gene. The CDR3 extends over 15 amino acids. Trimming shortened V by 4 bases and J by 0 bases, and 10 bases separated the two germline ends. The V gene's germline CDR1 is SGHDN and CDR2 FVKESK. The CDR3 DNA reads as TGTGCCAGCAGCCTACGGCTATTCTCTGGAAACACCATATATTTT. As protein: CASSLRLFSGNTIYF. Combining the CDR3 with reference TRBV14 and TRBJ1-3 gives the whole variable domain EAGVTQFPSHSVIEKGQTVTLRCDPISGHDNLYWYRRVMGKEIKFLLHFVKESKQDESGMPNNRFLAERTGGTYSTLKVQPAELEDSGVYFCASSLRLFSGNTIYFGEGSWLTVV.

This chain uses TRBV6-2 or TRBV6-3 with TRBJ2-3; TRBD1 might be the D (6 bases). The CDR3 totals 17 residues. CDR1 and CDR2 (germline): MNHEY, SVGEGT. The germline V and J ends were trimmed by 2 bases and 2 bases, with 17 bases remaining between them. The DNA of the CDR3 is TGTGCCAGCAGTTACGCCCTTACAGGGCCCCCCACAGATACGCAGTATTTT. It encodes CASSYALTGPPTDTQYF.

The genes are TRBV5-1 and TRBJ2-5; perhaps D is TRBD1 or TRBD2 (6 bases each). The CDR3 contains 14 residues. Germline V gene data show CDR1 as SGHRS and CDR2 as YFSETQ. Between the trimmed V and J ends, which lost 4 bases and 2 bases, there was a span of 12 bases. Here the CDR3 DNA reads TGCGCCAGCAGCGGAGGGACATATCAAGAGACCCAGTACTTC. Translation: CASSGGTYQETQYF.

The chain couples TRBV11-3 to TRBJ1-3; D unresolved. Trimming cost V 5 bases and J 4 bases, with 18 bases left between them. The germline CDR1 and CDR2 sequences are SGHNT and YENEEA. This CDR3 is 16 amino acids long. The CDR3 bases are TGTGCCAGCAGCCCCGGACTGGGATTCGCCGGAAACACCATATATTTT. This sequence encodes CASSPGLGFAGNTIYF.

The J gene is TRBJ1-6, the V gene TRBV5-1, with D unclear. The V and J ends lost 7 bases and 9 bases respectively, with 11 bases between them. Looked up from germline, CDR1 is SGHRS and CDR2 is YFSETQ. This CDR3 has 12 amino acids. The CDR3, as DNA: TGCGCCAGCGCCCCCAATACTTCACCCCTCCACTTT. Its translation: CASAPNTSPLHF.

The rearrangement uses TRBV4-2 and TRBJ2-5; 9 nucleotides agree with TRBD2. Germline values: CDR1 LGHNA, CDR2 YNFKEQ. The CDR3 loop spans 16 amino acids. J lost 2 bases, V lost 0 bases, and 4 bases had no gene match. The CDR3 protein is CASSQDEAGGQETQYF. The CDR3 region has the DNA TGTGCCAGCAGCCAAGATGAGGCGGGGGGGCAAGAGACCCAGTACTTC.

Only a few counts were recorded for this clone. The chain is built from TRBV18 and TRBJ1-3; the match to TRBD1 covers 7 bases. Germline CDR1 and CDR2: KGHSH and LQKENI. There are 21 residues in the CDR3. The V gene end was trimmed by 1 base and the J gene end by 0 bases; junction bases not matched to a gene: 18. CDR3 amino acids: CASSPLPAGTAKPFSGNTIYF. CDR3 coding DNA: TGTGCCAGCTCACCACTCCCGGCCGGGACAGCCAAGCCTTTCTCTGGAAACACCATATATTTT. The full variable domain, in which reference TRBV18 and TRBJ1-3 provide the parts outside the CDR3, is NAGVMQNPRHLVRRRGQEARLRCSPMKGHSHVYWYRQLPEEGLKFMVYLQKENIIDESGMPKERFSAEFPKEGPSILRIQQVVRGDSAAYFCASSPLPAGTAKPFSGNTIYFGEGSWLTVV.

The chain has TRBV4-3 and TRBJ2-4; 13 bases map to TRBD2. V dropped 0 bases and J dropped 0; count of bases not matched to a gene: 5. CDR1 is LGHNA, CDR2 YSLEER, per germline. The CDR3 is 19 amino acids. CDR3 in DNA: TGCGCCAGCAGCCAAGAATTACTAGCGGGGGGGCTAGCCAAAAACATTCAGTACTTC. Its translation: CASSQELLAGGLAKNIQYF.

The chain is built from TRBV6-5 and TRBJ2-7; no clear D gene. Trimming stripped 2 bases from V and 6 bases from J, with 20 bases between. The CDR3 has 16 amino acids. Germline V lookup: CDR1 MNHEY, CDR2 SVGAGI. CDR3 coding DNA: TGTGCCAGCAGTTACCTCGTAGGTCCCGGCATAGGCGAGCAGTACGTC. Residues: CASSYLVGPGIGEQYV.